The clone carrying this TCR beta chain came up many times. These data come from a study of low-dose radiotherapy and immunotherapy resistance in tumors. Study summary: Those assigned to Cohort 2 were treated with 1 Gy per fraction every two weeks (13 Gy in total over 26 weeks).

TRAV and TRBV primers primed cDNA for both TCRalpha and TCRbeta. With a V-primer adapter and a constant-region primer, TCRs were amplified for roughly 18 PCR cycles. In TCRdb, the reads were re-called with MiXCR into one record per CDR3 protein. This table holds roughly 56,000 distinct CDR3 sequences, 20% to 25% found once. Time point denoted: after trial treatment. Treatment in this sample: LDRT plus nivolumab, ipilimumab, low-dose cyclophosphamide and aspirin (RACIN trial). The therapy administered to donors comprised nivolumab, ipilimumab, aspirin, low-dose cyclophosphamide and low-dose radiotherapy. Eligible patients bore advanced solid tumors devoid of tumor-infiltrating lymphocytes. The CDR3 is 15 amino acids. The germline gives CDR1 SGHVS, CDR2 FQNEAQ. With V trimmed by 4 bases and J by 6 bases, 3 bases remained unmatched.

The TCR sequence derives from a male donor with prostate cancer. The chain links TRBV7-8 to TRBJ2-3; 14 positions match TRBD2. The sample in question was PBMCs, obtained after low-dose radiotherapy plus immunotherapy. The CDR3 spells CASSSWTSGGDTQYF. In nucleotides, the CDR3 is TGTGCCAGCAGCTCCTGGACTAGCGGGGGGGATACGCAGTATTTT.